Listed below are T cell receptor beta chains from one sample, sequenced in a study of blood T cell repertoires in COVID-19. Here immunoSEQ multiplex PCR was the method, and the copy in TCRdb shows in-frame clones only, minus some. The profile shows around 40,000 clones, around nine tenths of them singletons. The sequencing input was peripheral blood. The receptors come from a man aged 35-49 years with COVID-19, enrolled during active disease. Each CDR3 is given with its conserved first and last residue. A D gene is named only where the DNA matches it firmly. Rows give clone size only sometimes, using once, few, many, or a class for an expanded clone.

size: few
D: TRBD2
J: TRBJ2-6
V: TRBV19
DNA: TGTGCCAGTAGTCCCCTCGCGGGGAGCGGGAGCCCCTCTGGGGCCAACGTCCTGACTTTC
CDR3: CASSPLAGSGSPSGANVLTF

size: .
D: TRBD1
J: TRBJ1-5
V: TRBV7-9
DNA: TGTGCCAGCAGCCCAGGACAGGCGAATCAGCCCCAGCATTTT
CDR3: CASSPGQANQPQHF

size: .
D: .
J: TRBJ1-2
V: TRBV30
DNA: TGTGCCTGGACCATGGGGGCTGGCTACACCTTC
CDR3: CAWTMGAGYTF

size: .
D: .
J: TRBJ1-5
V: TRBV10-3
DNA: TGTGCCATATGGACTGGTTATAGCAATCAGCCCCAGCATTTT
CDR3: CAIWTGYSNQPQHF

size: .
D: .
J: TRBJ2-7
V: TRBV2
DNA: TGTGCCAGCAGTCCAGGGCACTACGAGCAGTACTTC
CDR3: CASSPGHYEQYF

size: .
D: TRBD2
J: TRBJ2-1
V: TRBV28
DNA: TGTGCCAGCAGAAGCGGGGGCGATTCCTACAATGAGCAGTTCTTC
CDR3: CASRSGGDSYNEQFF

size: .
D: TRBD1
J: TRBJ2-7
V: TRBV30
DNA: TGTGCCTGGGACAGGGGGATGTCATCCTACGAGCAGTACTTC
CDR3: CAWDRGMSSYEQYF

size: .
D: .
J: TRBJ2-7
V: TRBV7-9
DNA: TGTGCCAGCAGCGAAAGCCCCAGTACAGGCCTTTGGGACGAGCAGTACTTC
CDR3: CASSESPSTGLWDEQYF

size: .
D: .
J: TRBJ2-7
V: TRBV5-1
DNA: TGCGCCAGCAGCTTGGCACAGGGTGAGTACGAGCAGTACTTC
CDR3: CASSLAQGEYEQYF

size: .
D: TRBD2
J: TRBJ2-2
V: TRBV5-6
DNA: TGTGCCAGCAGCCCTGGACTAGCGAACACCGGGGAGCTGTTTTTT
CDR3: CASSPGLANTGELFF

size: .
D: TRBD1
J: TRBJ2-7
V: TRBV10-3
DNA: TGTGCCATCAGTGCTTTGGGGACAGGGGGCTCCTACGAGCAGTACTTC
CDR3: CAISALGTGGSYEQYF

size: .
D: TRBD2
J: TRBJ2-7
V: TRBV10-2
DNA: TGCGCCAGCCGGGGACTAGCGGGAGGTGTTGGCTACGAGCAGTACTTC
CDR3: CASRGLAGGVGYEQYF

size: .
D: .
J: TRBJ1-6
V: TRBV11-2
DNA: TGTGCCAGCAGCTCACTGGCGGGTCTCGGCTCACCCCTCCACTTT
CDR3: CASSSLAGLGSPLHF

size: .
D: .
J: TRBJ2-5
V: TRBV5-6
DNA: TGTGCCAGCAGCTTGGAGGCCCGGGGTGGTGAGACCCAGTACTTC
CDR3: CASSLEARGGETQYF

size: .
D: TRBD2
J: TRBJ2-3
V: TRBV28
DNA: TGTGCCAGCAGTTTGGGGGGAGGGATCACGCAGTATTTT
CDR3: CASSLGGGITQYF

size: .
D: TRBD1
J: TRBJ1-1
V: TRBV6-4
DNA: TGTGCCAGCAGCCGGACAGGGAACACTGAAGCTTTCTTT
CDR3: CASSRTGNTEAFF

size: .
D: TRBD1
J: TRBJ2-5
V: TRBV28
DNA: TGTGCCAGCAGTCTCCGGAGGGGGACAGGGAAGGTCCAAGAGACCCAGTACTTC
CDR3: CASSLRRGTGKVQETQYF

size: .
D: TRBD1
J: TRBJ1-3
V: TRBV6-1
DNA: TGTGCCAGCAGTGACCTCAACAGGGGCACCTCTGGAAACACCATATATTTT
CDR3: CASSDLNRGTSGNTIYF

size: .
D: .
J: TRBJ2-7
V: TRBV7-9
DNA: TGTGCCGGTTCTGGTGGGGGCTCCGAGCAGTACTTC
CDR3: CAGSGGGSEQYF

size: .
D: .
J: TRBJ2-5
V: TRBV28
DNA: TGTGCCAGCAGTTCCACGCGGGAGACCCAGTACTTC
CDR3: CASSSTRETQYF

size: .
D: .
J: TRBJ2-7
V: TRBV5-4
DNA: TGTGCCAGCAGCAATTACGGGACTTACGAGCAGTACTTC
CDR3: CASSNYGTYEQYF

size: .
D: TRBD2
J: TRBJ2-5
V: TRBV9
DNA: TGTGCCAGCAGCCCAACGGGGGGACTAGCGATAGGAGGGGAGACCCAGTACTTC
CDR3: CASSPTGGLAIGGETQYF

size: .
D: TRBD2
J: TRBJ2-3
V: TRBV6-5
DNA: TGTGCCAGCAGTTGGGGACTAGCAACAGATACGCAGTATTTT
CDR3: CASSWGLATDTQYF

size: .
D: .
J: TRBJ1-2
V: TRBV5-6
DNA: TGTGCCAGCAGGACCCACCAGGGTCCTTATGGCTACACCTTC
CDR3: CASRTHQGPYGYTF

size: .
D: .
J: TRBJ1-3
V: TRBV7-9
DNA: TGTGCCAGCAGCTTACAGGCGGGGGGGAACACCATATATTTT
CDR3: CASSLQAGGNTIYF

size: .
D: .
J: TRBJ2-7
V: TRBV5-1
DNA: TGCGCCAGCAGCCCGGACAGAACCTACGAGCAGTACTTC
CDR3: CASSPDRTYEQYF

size: .
D: .
J: TRBJ1-5
V: TRBV3-1/TRBV3-2
DNA: TGTGCCAGCAGCCGGGGGGGTCTTCGGCCCCAGCATTTT
CDR3: CASSRGGLRPQHF

size: .
D: TRBD1
J: TRBJ2-7
V: TRBV5-1
DNA: TGCGCCAGCAGCACGGGACAGGAGTCCTACGAGCAGTACTTC
CDR3: CASSTGQESYEQYF

size: .
D: .
J: TRBJ2-7
V: TRBV5-4
DNA: TGTGCCAGCAGCTTGGGCCCTTCCGGGGGAGCGGCCTACGAGCAGTACTTC
CDR3: CASSLGPSGGAAYEQYF

size: .
D: .
J: TRBJ1-5
V: TRBV19
DNA: TGTGCCAGTAGTACCCTCTTGGGACATCCCTTACGACAGCCCCAGCATTTT
CDR3: CASSTLLGHPLRQPQHF

size: .
D: TRBD1
J: TRBJ1-1
V: TRBV18
DNA: TGTGCCAGCTCACCGATAACAGGGGTGAACACTGAAGCTTTCTTT
CDR3: CASSPITGVNTEAFF